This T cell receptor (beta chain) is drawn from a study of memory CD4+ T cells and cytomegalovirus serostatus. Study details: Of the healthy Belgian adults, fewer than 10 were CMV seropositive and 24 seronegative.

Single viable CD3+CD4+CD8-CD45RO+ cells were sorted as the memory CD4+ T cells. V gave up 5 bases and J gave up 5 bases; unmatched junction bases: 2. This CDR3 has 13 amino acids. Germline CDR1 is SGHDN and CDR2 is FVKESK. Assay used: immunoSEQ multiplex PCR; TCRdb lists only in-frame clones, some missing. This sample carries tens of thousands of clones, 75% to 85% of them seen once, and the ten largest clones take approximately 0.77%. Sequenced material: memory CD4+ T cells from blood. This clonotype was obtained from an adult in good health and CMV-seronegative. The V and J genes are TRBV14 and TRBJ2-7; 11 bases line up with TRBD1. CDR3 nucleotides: TGTGCCAGCAGCAGGACAGGGGGCAACGAGCAGTACTTC. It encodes CASSRTGGNEQYF.